This T cell receptor (beta chain) emerged from a study of T cells after posttransplantation cyclophosphamide. This clone was picked up a small number of times. Antigen unknown. Repertoires were generated with immunoSEQ multiplex PCR, while TCRdb's copy carries only in-frame clones and drops some. The sample lists about 11,000 clones, about 82% occurring once. The V gene's germline CDR1 is SGHAT and CDR2 FQNNGV. V lost 4 bases and J 0 bases, leaving 13 bases between the germline ends. The CDR3 length is 16 residues. Study-wide points: Skin or GI-infiltrating T cells shared few TRB sequences with blood. Donor-recipient repertoire similarity was low at 1-2 months, rising over year one. Recipient CMV seropositivity and CMV reactivation strongly tracked TRB clonality.

A marrow graft followed busulfan-fludarabine conditioning, with cyclophosphamide on days +3 and +4. The chain carries TRBV11-2 and TRBJ2-1; D uncertain. The receptor was isolated from a female patient aged 45-65 years who received an allogeneic stem cell transplant from a related donor, was CMV-positive, and had no GVHD. Part of the T cells may come from the graft donor. Here the sequenced sample was PBMCs, taken about 62 months after allogeneic stem cell transplant with posttransplant cyclophosphamide. The CDR3 nucleotides are TGTGCCAGCAGCTCTAAACTCGTACGCTCCTACAATGAGCAGTTCTTC. Encoded protein: CASSSKLVRSYNEQFF.